The following is a T cell receptor beta chain sequence with its context. Its specificity is unknown. These data belong to a study of chemoradiotherapy in HPV16-positive cancers. Overall study context: Candidate HPV-specific clones and shared TCR motifs came from a couple of HPV16-positive patients. Whole-study findings and limits: Non-HPV-specific T cells did not expand in tumors during treatment, whereas candidate HPV-specific clones and E7-related motifs did.

CDR3 length: 16 residues. Per germline, CDR1 SNHLY and CDR2 FYNNEI. Trimming removed 7 bases at V and 0 bases at J, with 15 bases between. TCRdb's copy holds only in-frame clones and misses some; the assay was immunoSEQ multiplex PCR. This table has about 9,000 clones, around 90% appearing once. The chain combines TRBV2 with TRBJ1-4, with D unresolved. The receptor comes from a human donor with HPV-associated anogenital cancer. The specimen comprised blood, sampled from a patient who underwent chemoradiotherapy. As DNA, the CDR3 is TGTGCCAGCAATCGGGATTACCTAGCAACTAATGAAAAACTGTTTTTT. This sequence encodes CASNRDYLATNEKLFF.